The sequence of this T cell receptor beta chain was determined in a study of beta chain features in type 1 diabetes. Study-wide results and caveats: Moderately but significantly shorter TCRB CDR3s were found in Type 1 diabetes patients in all four CD4+ subsets.

The authors reverse transcribed all of the isolated RNA, so sequencing captured expressed TCRB transcripts. The data were produced by immunoSEQ multiplex PCR, yet TCRdb's version contains in-frame clones alone and is incomplete. The table shows 640,000 or so clones, with over 12% occurring only once. V shed 3 bases and J shed 0 bases, with 12 bases lying between them. The V gene's germline CDR1 is SGHRS and CDR2 YFSETQ. The CDR3 consists of 15 residues. In this sample, this clone turned up a few times. What it recognizes is unknown. This sequence originates from a man in his late teens or twenties with type 1 diabetes. The specimen sequenced was naive CD4+ T cells from blood. The V gene is TRBV5-1, the J gene TRBJ1-1; weak D call: TRBD1 (6 bases). The CDR3 nucleotides are TGCGCCAGCAGCTGGACCGGGACACTGAACACTGAAGCTTTCTTT. This translates into CASSWTGTLNTEAFF. Full variable domain (rest looked up from reference TRBV5-1 and TRBJ1-1): KAGVTQTPRYLIKTRGQQVTLSCSPISGHRSVSWYQQTPGQGLQFLFEYFSETQRNKGNFPGRFSGRQFSNSRSEMNVSTLELGDSALYLCASSWTGTLNTEAFFGQGTRLTVV.